This is a list of T cell receptor beta chains from one sample in a study of T cell repertoires in cytomegalovirus infection. TCRdb redid the calling of the reads with MiXCR, one entry per CDR3 protein. The sample holds 510,000 or so distinct CDR3 sequences; more than 25% are singletons and the top ten take roughly 13%. Material: PBMCs. These receptors were taken from a human donor in good health (CMV status not recorded). Some clones in this sample may be carry-over from other donors' samples. The CDR3 runs from the conserved cysteine through the conserved F or W. A D gene is named only where the DNA matches it firmly. The size of a clone is reported for some rows only, either as once, few or many, or as a class for expanded clones.

>many|TRBJ1-2|-|TRBV7-2
TGTGCCAGCAGCTTAGAAGACGCCAGGGCCTATGGCTACACCTTC
CASSLEDARAYGYTF
>-|TRBJ2-3|TRBD2|TRBV3-1
TGTGCCAGCAGCCCCGGATTTCTAGCGGGCACAGATACGCAGTATTTT
CASSPGFLAGTDTQYF
>-|TRBJ1-6|-|TRBV20-1
TGCAGTGCTAGAGATCCTCGGCAGGGGAATTCACCCCTCCACTTT
CSARDPRQGNSPLHF
>many|TRBJ2-3|TRBD2|TRBV7-2
TGTGCCAGCAGCTTTGCAGCGGGGGCAGATACGCAGTATTTT
CASSFAAGADTQYF
>few|TRBJ2-1|-|TRBV6-2/TRBV6-3
TGTGCCAGCAGTTACTCGGTGGGAGGCAACTTTTACTCCTACAATGAGCAGTTCTTC
CASSYSVGGNFYSYNEQFF
>few|TRBJ1-3|-|TRBV12-3/TRBV12-4
TGTGCCAGCAGTTGGGACGGGTCCTCTGGAAACACCATATATTTT
CASSWDGSSGNTIYF
>few|TRBJ2-3|TRBD2|TRBV6-1
TGTGCCAGCAGTGTTGGTGGACTAGCGGGAAGGGTGGCCACAGATACGCAGTATTTT
CASSVGGLAGRVATDTQYF
>-|TRBJ2-1|-|TRBV2
TGTGCCAGCAGTCACCGGGAGCAGTTCTTC
CASSHREQFF
>-|TRBJ1-4|-|TRBV12-3/TRBV12-4
TGTGCCAGCAGCGACAGGTTATGGGAAAAACTGTTTTTT
CASSDRLWEKLFF
>-|TRBJ2-1|TRBD2|TRBV23-1
TGCGCCAGCATGGGAGGGCCCAGCTACAATGAGCAGTTCTTC
CASMGGPSYNEQFF
>-|TRBJ2-4|-|TRBV30
TGTGCCTGGAGTGTGGGAGGACAATCGGCCATTCAGTACTTC
CAWSVGGQSAIQYF
>-|TRBJ2-1|-|TRBV12-3/TRBV12-4
TGTGCCAGCAGGGAACAGGGCAGATCCTACAATGAGCAGTTCTTC
CASREQGRSYNEQFF
>-|TRBJ1-4|TRBD1|TRBV27
TGTGCCAGCAGTTCGACAGGGGATGAAAAACTGTTTTTT
CASSSTGDEKLFF
>-|TRBJ2-5|TRBD2|TRBV7-2
TGTGCCAGCAGCCCTCTAGCGGGAGCACCAGAGACCCAGTACTTC
CASSPLAGAPETQYF
>-|TRBJ1-2|-|TRBV3-1
TGTGCCAGCAGCGAATCTGAGGGGTATGGCTACACCTTC
CASSESEGYGYTF
>many|TRBJ1-1|-|TRBV7-2
TGTGCCAGCAGCTTAGGGTGGGGAAAGATGAACACTGAAGCTTTCTTT
CASSLGWGKMNTEAFF
>many|TRBJ2-7|TRBD1|TRBV7-8
TGTGCCAGCAGCCCCCGACAGGGGAAGACCGAGCAGTACTTC
CASSPRQGKTEQYF
>many|TRBJ1-2|TRBD1|TRBV7-2
TGTGCCAGCAGCTTAGGAAGGACAGGGAGAAACTATGGCTACACCTTC
CASSLGRTGRNYGYTF
>-|TRBJ2-2|TRBD2|TRBV7-7
TGTGCCAGCAGCTTAAGGCCCTCCGGGACTAGATCATTCCCGGCCGGGGAGCTGTTTTTT
CASSLRPSGTRSFPAGELFF
>few|TRBJ1-4|-|TRBV5-1
TGCGCCAGCAGCCAGACCCCTCAGGGAGCTAATGAAAAACTGTTTTTT
CASSQTPQGANEKLFF
>few|TRBJ2-3|-|TRBV11-3
TGTGCCAGCAGCTCCGGTGGGGGGCGCAGCACAGATACGCAGTATTTT
CASSSGGGRSTDTQYF
>-|TRBJ2-5|-|TRBV6-2/TRBV6-3
TGTGCCACCCTGCGTGCCGGGGCACGAGAGACCCAGTACTTC
CATLRAGARETQYF
>-|TRBJ2-2|-|TRBV18
TGTGCCAGCTCACCACGAGGTTCGAGCACCGGGGAGCTGTTTTTT
CASSPRGSSTGELFF
>many|TRBJ2-7|TRBD2|TRBV7-2
TGTGCCAGCAGCACGCTACTAGCGGGAGTTGGCGAGCAGTACTTC
CASSTLLAGVGEQYF
>few|TRBJ2-2|TRBD2|TRBV7-6
TGTGCCAGCAGCTTAGGTCTTGGCGGGAGCAGTAACACCGGGGAGCTGTTTTTT
CASSLGLGGSSNTGELFF
>many|TRBJ1-2|-|TRBV7-8
TGTGCCAGCAGCTTAGTGGGTAAAGGGATTAGGTTTACAAGAGACTATGGCTACACCTTC
CASSLVGKGIRFTRDYGYTF
>-|TRBJ1-4|TRBD1|TRBV12-3/TRBV12-4
TGTGCCAGCAGGCTCAGGGGGCTAGATAATGAAAAACTGTTTTTT
CASRLRGLDNEKLFF
>few|TRBJ2-1|-|TRBV5-5
TGTGCCAGCAGCAAGACAGGACCTGGCCCGTTCTTC
CASSKTGPGPFF
>many|TRBJ1-2|-|TRBV7-2
TGTGCCAGCAGCTTAGCGGTATCGTCGGGGGGCTACACCTTC
CASSLAVSSGGYTF
>few|TRBJ1-5|-|TRBV19
TGTGCCAGTAGCGACCCCCTCCAGGTCAATCAGCCCCAGCATTTT
CASSDPLQVNQPQHF
>-|TRBJ2-1|-|TRBV14
TGTGCCAGCAGCTATTTGACAGGTCTCGGGGCCAATGAGCAGTTCTTC
CASSYLTGLGANEQFF
>few|TRBJ1-4|-|TRBV20-1
TGCAGTGCTAGAGCAGGGGCGGATGAAAAACTGTTTTTT
CSARAGADEKLFF
>few|TRBJ2-3|TRBD2|TRBV19
TGTGCCAGTAGTACGGGAGGGGGCACAGATACGCAGTATTTT
CASSTGGGTDTQYF
>-|TRBJ2-1|TRBD2|TRBV7-1
TGTGCCAGCAGCGGTCGGGGGGGGGTGGGGAATGAGCAGTTCTTC
CASSGRGGVGNEQFF